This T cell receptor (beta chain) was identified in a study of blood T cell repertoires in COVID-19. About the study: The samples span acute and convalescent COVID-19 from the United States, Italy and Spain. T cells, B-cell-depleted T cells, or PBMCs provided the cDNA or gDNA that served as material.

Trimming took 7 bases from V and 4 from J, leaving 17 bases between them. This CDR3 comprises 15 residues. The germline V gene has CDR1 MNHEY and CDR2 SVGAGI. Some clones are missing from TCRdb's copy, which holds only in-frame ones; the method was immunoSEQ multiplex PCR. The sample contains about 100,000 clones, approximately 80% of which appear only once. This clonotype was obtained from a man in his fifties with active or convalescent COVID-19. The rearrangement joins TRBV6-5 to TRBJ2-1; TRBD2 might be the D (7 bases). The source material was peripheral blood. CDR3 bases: TGTGCCAGCACCCCGAGGGGGGGCGTATACAATGAGCAGTTCTTC. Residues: CASTPRGGVYNEQFF.